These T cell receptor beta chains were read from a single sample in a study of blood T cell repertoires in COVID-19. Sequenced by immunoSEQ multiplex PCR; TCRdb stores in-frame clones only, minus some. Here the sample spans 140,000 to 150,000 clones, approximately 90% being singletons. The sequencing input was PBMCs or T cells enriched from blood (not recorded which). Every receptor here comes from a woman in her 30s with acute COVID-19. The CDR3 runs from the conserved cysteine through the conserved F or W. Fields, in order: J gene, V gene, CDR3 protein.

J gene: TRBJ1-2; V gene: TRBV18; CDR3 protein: CASSPSTGSNYGYTF
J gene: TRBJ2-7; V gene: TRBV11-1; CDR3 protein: CASSLGGPSYEQYF
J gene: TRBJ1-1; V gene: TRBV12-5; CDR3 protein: CASGADRGEAFF
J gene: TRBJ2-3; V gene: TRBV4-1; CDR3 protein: CASSQVRTTSTDTQYF
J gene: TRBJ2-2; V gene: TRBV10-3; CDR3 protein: CAIRPPGLAGPGNTGELFF
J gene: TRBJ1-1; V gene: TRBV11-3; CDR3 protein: CASSLDQLLAGQAITPPF
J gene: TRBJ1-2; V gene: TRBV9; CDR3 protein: CASTSTAAYGYTF
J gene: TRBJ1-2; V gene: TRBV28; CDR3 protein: CASSFQDPGQGNGYTF
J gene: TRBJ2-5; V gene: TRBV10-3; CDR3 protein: CAISESYPDGSGSSRETQYF
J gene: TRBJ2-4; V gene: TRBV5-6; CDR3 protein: CASSPDSGSLDIQYF
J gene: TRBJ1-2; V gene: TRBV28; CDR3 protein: CASSFSGDYGYTF
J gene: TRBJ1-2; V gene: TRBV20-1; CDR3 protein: CSALRSGYTF
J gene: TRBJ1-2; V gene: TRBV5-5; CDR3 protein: CASSPEWIGYGYTF
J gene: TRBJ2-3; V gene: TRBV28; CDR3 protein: CASSFGLPNTDTQYF
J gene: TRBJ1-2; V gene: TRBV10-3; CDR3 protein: CAISSGQGVYGYTF
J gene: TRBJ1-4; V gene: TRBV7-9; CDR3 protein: CASSTVLVQGREKLFF
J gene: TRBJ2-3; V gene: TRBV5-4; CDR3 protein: CASSSGSLTDTQYF
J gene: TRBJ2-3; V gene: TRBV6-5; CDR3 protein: CANRDRVTDTQYF
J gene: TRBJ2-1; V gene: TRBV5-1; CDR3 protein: CASSLDWGLANNEQFF
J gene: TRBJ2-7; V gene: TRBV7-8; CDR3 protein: CASTLLAEYGEQYF
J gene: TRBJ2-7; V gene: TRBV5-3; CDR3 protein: CARRRRSSYEQYF
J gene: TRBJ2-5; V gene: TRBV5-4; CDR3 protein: CASSLGLNQETQYF
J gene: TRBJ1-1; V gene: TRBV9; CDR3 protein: CASSEGQTNTEAFF
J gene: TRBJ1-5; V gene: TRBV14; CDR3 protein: CASSPFGHNQPQHF
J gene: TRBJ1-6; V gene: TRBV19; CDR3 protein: CASSQGADSPLHF
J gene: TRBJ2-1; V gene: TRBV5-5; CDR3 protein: CASSFVLAGEYNEQFF
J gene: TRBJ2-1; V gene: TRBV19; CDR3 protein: CATRVGGRVYNEQFF
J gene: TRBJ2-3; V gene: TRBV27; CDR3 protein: CASSRRRQVSDTQYF
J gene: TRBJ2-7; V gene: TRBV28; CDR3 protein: CASSPGSGSSYEQYF
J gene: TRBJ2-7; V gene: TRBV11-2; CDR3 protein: CASSPLKWTTEYEQYF
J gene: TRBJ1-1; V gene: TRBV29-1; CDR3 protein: CSVQGMRDTEAFF
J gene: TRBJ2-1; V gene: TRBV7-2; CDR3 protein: CASSSRQGGSPNEQFF